Listed below are T cell receptor beta chains from one sample, sequenced in a study of blood T cell repertoires in COVID-19. The table came from immunoSEQ multiplex PCR; TCRdb's copy has only in-frame clones and leaves some out. The sample consists of approximately 200,000 clones, about 83% of them appearing once. The sequenced sample consisted of PBMCs or T cells enriched from blood (not recorded which). All receptors derive from a woman in her 30s who had recovered from COVID-19. Both conserved end residues are part of each CDR3. Each record gives: J gene, clone size, D gene, V gene, CDR3 DNA, CDR3 protein. A D gene is named only where the DNA matches it firmly. Part of the rows lack a size; the others show once, few, many or a class for expanded clones.

J gene: TRBJ1-2; clone size: -; D gene: TRBD1; V gene: TRBV6-2/TRBV6-3; CDR3 DNA: TGTGCCAGCAGTTACGGGACAGGGGTGGCCTATGGCTACACCTTC; CDR3 protein: CASSYGTGVAYGYTF
J gene: TRBJ2-7; clone size: few; D gene: TRBD2; V gene: TRBV11-3; CDR3 DNA: TGTGCCAGCAGCTCTAGCCCCGCTAGCGGGAGATCCGAGCAGTACTTC; CDR3 protein: CASSSSPASGRSEQYF
J gene: TRBJ2-3; clone size: -; D gene: -; V gene: TRBV6-6; CDR3 DNA: TGTGCCAGCAGTTACGGGCTAGCGCTAGATACGCAGTATTTT; CDR3 protein: CASSYGLALDTQYF
J gene: TRBJ2-1; clone size: -; D gene: TRBD2; V gene: TRBV27; CDR3 DNA: TGTGCCAGCAGCCCCCATCCTAGCGGGTACAATGAGCAGTTCTTC; CDR3 protein: CASSPHPSGYNEQFF
J gene: TRBJ2-1; clone size: -; D gene: TRBD2; V gene: TRBV5-1; CDR3 DNA: TGCGCCAGCAGCAACCGACTAGCGGGAGGATCCTCTTACAATGAGCAGTTCTTC; CDR3 protein: CASSNRLAGGSSYNEQFF
J gene: TRBJ2-3; clone size: once; D gene: -; V gene: TRBV3-1/TRBV3-2; CDR3 DNA: TGTGCCAGCAGCCCAAGTGGGCAGCCTCTCAGTAATACGCAGTATTTT; CDR3 protein: CASSPSGQPLSNTQYF
J gene: TRBJ2-2; clone size: -; D gene: -; V gene: TRBV12-3/TRBV12-4; CDR3 DNA: TGTGCCAGCAGTTCTTACACCGGGGAGCTGTTTTTT; CDR3 protein: CASSSYTGELFF
J gene: TRBJ2-3; clone size: few; D gene: TRBD2; V gene: TRBV7-9; CDR3 DNA: TGTGCCAGCAGCCCAATATCAGCGGGAGCGGGAGATACGCAGTATTTT; CDR3 protein: CASSPISAGAGDTQYF
J gene: TRBJ1-1; clone size: -; D gene: TRBD1; V gene: TRBV11-2; CDR3 DNA: TGTGCCAGCAGCTTAGCAGGGGGTGACACTGAAACTTTCTTT; CDR3 protein: CASSLAGGDTETFF
J gene: TRBJ1-2; clone size: -; D gene: -; V gene: TRBV28; CDR3 DNA: TGTGCCAGCAGTTTCCTTGCGGAGGGCGAGAACTATGGCTACACCTTC; CDR3 protein: CASSFLAEGENYGYTF
J gene: TRBJ1-3; clone size: -; D gene: -; V gene: TRBV5-1; CDR3 DNA: TGCGCCAGCAGCTTGGCCATGAGCTCTGGAAACACCATATATTTT; CDR3 protein: CASSLAMSSGNTIYF
J gene: TRBJ2-7; clone size: -; D gene: TRBD2; V gene: TRBV5-6; CDR3 DNA: TGTGCCAGCAGCTTGGGGGCTAGCGGGATTATGAGCGAGCAGTACTTC; CDR3 protein: CASSLGASGIMSEQYF
J gene: TRBJ2-3; clone size: -; D gene: -; V gene: TRBV27; CDR3 DNA: TGTGCCAGCAGTTTCGGGATGGAGCGGGTCAGCACAGATACGCAGTATTTT; CDR3 protein: CASSFGMERVSTDTQYF
J gene: TRBJ2-1; clone size: -; D gene: -; V gene: TRBV3-1/TRBV3-2; CDR3 DNA: TGTGCCAGCAGCCAAAGTAGGAGCTCCTACAATGAGCAGTTCTTC; CDR3 protein: CASSQSRSSYNEQFF
J gene: TRBJ2-7; clone size: -; D gene: -; V gene: TRBV4-1; CDR3 DNA: TGCGCCAGCAGCCAAGTTCAGGTCAGCGAGCAGTACTTC; CDR3 protein: CASSQVQVSEQYF
J gene: TRBJ1-2; clone size: few; D gene: -; V gene: TRBV27; CDR3 DNA: TGTGCCAGCAGTTCTTACAGGGCCCATGGCTACACCTTC; CDR3 protein: CASSSYRAHGYTF
J gene: TRBJ1-1; clone size: once; D gene: TRBD1; V gene: TRBV7-9; CDR3 DNA: TGTGCCAGCAGCTTATGGACAGGAATGAACACTGAAGCTTTCTTT; CDR3 protein: CASSLWTGMNTEAFF
J gene: TRBJ2-4; clone size: -; D gene: TRBD1; V gene: TRBV19; CDR3 DNA: TGTGCCAGTAGTACGGACAGGGGGCTTGACATTCAGTACTTC; CDR3 protein: CASSTDRGLDIQYF
J gene: TRBJ2-7; clone size: -; D gene: TRBD2; V gene: TRBV28; CDR3 DNA: TGTGCCAGCAGTCGGGAGGGATACGAGCAGTACTTC; CDR3 protein: CASSREGYEQYF
J gene: TRBJ2-6; clone size: -; D gene: TRBD1; V gene: TRBV5-1; CDR3 DNA: TGCGCCAGCAGGCCAGGGGGTCTGAGCTCTGGGGCCAACGTCCTGACTTTC; CDR3 protein: CASRPGGLSSGANVLTF
J gene: TRBJ1-5; clone size: -; D gene: -; V gene: TRBV7-9; CDR3 DNA: TGTGCCAGCACGGACGGGGGACAGCCCCAGCATTTT; CDR3 protein: CASTDGGQPQHF
J gene: TRBJ1-6; clone size: -; D gene: TRBD1; V gene: TRBV10-3; CDR3 DNA: TGTGCCATCAGTGAGACGCGACAGGGGGCGCAAGGTTCACCCCTCCACTTT; CDR3 protein: CAISETRQGAQGSPLHF
J gene: TRBJ2-2; clone size: -; D gene: TRBD2; V gene: TRBV7-9; CDR3 DNA: TGTGCCAGCAGTCCGGGACTAGCGGTAAACACCGGGGAGCTGTTTTTT; CDR3 protein: CASSPGLAVNTGELFF
J gene: TRBJ2-7; clone size: -; D gene: -; V gene: TRBV27; CDR3 DNA: TGTGCCAGCAGTTTTCGACTCTCCTACGAGCAGTACTTC; CDR3 protein: CASSFRLSYEQYF
J gene: TRBJ1-2; clone size: -; D gene: TRBD1; V gene: TRBV15; CDR3 DNA: TGTGCCACCAGCAGAGTGGCAGGGGGTAATGGCTACACCTTC; CDR3 protein: CATSRVAGGNGYTF
J gene: TRBJ2-3; clone size: -; D gene: -; V gene: TRBV5-1; CDR3 DNA: TGCGCCAGCAGCTTGAGCGGGGATACGCAGTATTTT; CDR3 protein: CASSLSGDTQYF
J gene: TRBJ2-3; clone size: -; D gene: -; V gene: TRBV2; CDR3 DNA: TGTGCCAGCAGTGACGGCACAGATACGCAGTATTTT; CDR3 protein: CASSDGTDTQYF
J gene: TRBJ1-2; clone size: -; D gene: TRBD1; V gene: TRBV28; CDR3 DNA: TGTGCCAGCACCCGAGAAAACAGGGGCTATGGCTACACCTTC; CDR3 protein: CASTRENRGYGYTF